In this sample, the clone carrying this TCR beta chain turned up a few times. This CDR3 has 14 residues. Germline lookup yields CDR1 SGHDN and CDR2 FVKESK. Trimming cost V 6 bases and J 4 bases, with 15 bases left between them. These data come from a study of blood T cell repertoires in COVID-19. Overall study: Samples of COVID-19 (acute and convalescent) were obtained from the United States, Italy and Spain.

As handled by the study authors: For nucleated cells, counts were estimated from reference gene primer amplification. TCRdb's copy holds only in-frame clones and misses some; the assay was immunoSEQ multiplex PCR. That table is the source of V, J and clone size, and D and trimming were worked out from the DNA. The sample lists approximately 130,000 clones; about 83% were seen once. The sequence came from a woman between 45 and 60 years old with acute or convalescent COVID-19. The sequenced sample consisted of peripheral blood. The V and J genes are TRBV14 and TRBJ1-1, with D possibly TRBD1 on 5 matching bases. CDR3 nucleotides: TGTGCCAGCAGTATTATAAGGGGCGGCACTGAAGCTTTCTTT. Protein sequence: CASSIIRGGTEAFF.